One T cell receptor (beta chain) is described in this entry. This clone's antigen is unknown. Base qualities were left out, and no much larger clone turns up one base away. TCR CDR3 regions were amplified from genomic DNA by multiplex PCR using the deep immunoSEQ assay. Genomic DNA extracted from each cell subset was distributed evenly over all wells of several immunoSEQ 96-well plates, and each plate served as one replicate. For sorted subsets, roughly 0.2 ug genomic DNA, equal to tens of thousands of T cell genomes, was loaded into each replicate PCR. Purified libraries were quantified with a Qubit 3.0 fluorometer, sized on a Bioanalyzer 2100, and re-quantified with the KAPA Library Quantification kit. Every immunoSEQ 96-well plate was sequenced on a dedicated single-read 150-cycle Illumina NextSeq 550 flow cell. As for the original processing: Because the immunoSEQ output held only junctional sequences and lacked quality scores, the filtering could not match the filtering applied to full-length reads. Sequences were annotated with PyIR, a Python wrapper for IgBLAST v1.9, using IMGT germline references to assign V/J genes and CDR3. Reads were removed for weak V/J assignments (E-value above 1e-6), missing CDR3, stop codons, out-of-frame junctions, or ambiguous translated residues. A V3J clonotype was defined by an identical inferred V gene, J gene, and CDR3 amino acid sequence. Percentage overlap between repertoires was computed as shared unique clonotypes divided by the size of the smaller repertoire. Repertoire richness was assessed with RTK rarefaction, the Chao1 estimator, and Recon v2.1 estimates of unobserved clonotypes. Generation probabilities for all TCRbeta clonotypes obtained by the gDNA method from a few donors were computed using OLGA. TCRdb obtained this table from immuneACCESS and retained in-frame rearrangements with V and J assigned. These tables miss some clones; where compared with another copy, unresolved V genes account for less than half of the shortfall, and the remainder is unexplained. From that table come the V and J calls and clone size; the DNA was used to work out D and trimming. This sample holds about 2.3 million clones; over 85% were observed only once. About 0.39% of the sample goes to the ten largest clones.

The data originate from a study of shared clonotypes between healthy human individuals (dated by TCRdb to 2018 to 2020). Notes on the research overall: The cohort included three men and a couple of women between 18 and 49 years of age. Per donor, three plates each were used for CD4 naive and CD4 memory, two for CD8 naive, and one for CD8 memory. To estimate repertoire size and how much clonotypes are shared between individuals, the study performed deep sequencing of blood TCR repertoires from roughly five healthy adults. Different laboratories and diverse techniques were used to prepare libraries and sequence TCR repertoires, to increase sequencing depth and limit assay-specific biases. Per donor, leukapheresis produced somewhere between about 0.8 and 9 billion PBMCs.

The CDR1 and CDR2 encoded by the germline V gene are KGHSH and LQKENI. The CDR3 goes from the cysteine to the phenylalanine over 15 residues. Only CDR3 DNA is held: 45 bases, read in frame from base 1. The germline V end is reduced by 3 bases and the J end by 1 base; junction bases left unmatched: 4. Overall study results and their limits: Even with the large sequencing depth, rarefaction of the sorted-subset datasets indicated that sequencing was incomplete. Naive subsets generally had larger estimated clonotype richness than memory subsets. About 4.5% of naive CD4, 3.5% of naive CD8, approximately 2% of memory CD4, and less than 0.45% of memory CD8 clonotypes were shared across four donors. Compared with non-shared clonotypes, clonotypes shared by all four sorted-subset donors had higher generation probabilities. Based on pairwise subsampling, the degree of clonotype sharing among donors was expected to be affected by sequencing depth. Only blood was sampled, and tissue TCR repertoires likely differ from those in blood. The small number of donors limited the genetic and exposure-history diversity represented.

Healthy HIV-negative adults with no recently reported acute infections or vaccinations were included as donors. Every donor was a Caucasian adult living in Nashville, Tennessee, USA. CD4+ T cells were enriched by magnetic negative selection; naive cells were then positively selected on CD45RA, and the negative fraction formed the memory subset. Blood was obtained by leukapheresis, after which PBMCs were separated by Ficoll-Histopaque density gradient centrifugation and cryopreserved in liquid nitrogen vapor phase. Purity and quantity of every magnetically sorted T cell population were checked by analytical flow cytometry. Genomic DNA was isolated from each sorted fraction and quantified by UV absorbance on a Nanodrop 2000c.

The sequenced sample consisted of naive CD4+ T cells from PBMCs. The intended sense of this specimen's cell subset or site label: CD45RA+ positively selected. This sequence uses TRBV18 and TRBJ1-1; 8 central nucleotides agree with TRBD1. The origin of this receptor is a man between 18 and 35 years old in good health. Some clones in this sample may be carry-over from other donors' samples. In nucleotide form, the sequence is TGTGCCAGCTCACCGGGACAGGTGCCGAACACTGAAGCTTTCTTT. Translated, this is CASSPGQVPNTEAFF.